The sequence of this T cell receptor (beta chain) was determined in a study of glioma-infiltrating T cells after dendritic cell vaccination. Study-level information: Autologous tumor lysate was loaded overnight onto monocyte-derived dendritic cells grown less than 8 days with IL-4 and GM-CSF. Study findings and constraints: Only a small number of patients had complete blood and tumor samples.

As for this clone: What it binds is unknown.

The PCR used 60 V beta and 13 J beta primers. Profiling relied on immunoSEQ multiplex PCR, and the TCRdb table lists in-frame clones only, not all of them. The sample has 30,000 to 40,000 clones; roughly four fifths are singletons. Sample: blood, taken before dendritic cell vaccination. This receptor was taken from a human donor with glioblastoma.

DNA of the CDR3: TGCGCCAGCAGCCCAGCGGGGCGCTCCTACGAGCAGTACTTC. This translates into CASSPAGRSYEQYF. V gene TRBV4-1 combines with J gene TRBJ2-7; 7 bases agree with TRBD2. There are 14 residues in the CDR3. Germline CDR1 MGHRA, CDR2 YSYEKL. The junction had 3 bases not matched to a gene; V was cut back by 4 bases and J by 0 bases.